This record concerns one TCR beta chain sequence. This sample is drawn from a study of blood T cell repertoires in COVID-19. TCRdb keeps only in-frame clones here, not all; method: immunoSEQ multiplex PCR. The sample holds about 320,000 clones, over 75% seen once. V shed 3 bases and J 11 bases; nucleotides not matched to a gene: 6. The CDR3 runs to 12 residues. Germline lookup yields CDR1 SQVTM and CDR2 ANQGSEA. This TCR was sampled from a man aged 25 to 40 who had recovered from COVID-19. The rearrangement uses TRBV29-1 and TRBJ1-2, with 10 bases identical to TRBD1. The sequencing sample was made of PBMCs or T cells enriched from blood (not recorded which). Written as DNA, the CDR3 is TGCAGCGTTGAGGGACAGGGGATGGAGTACACCTTC. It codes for CSVEGQGMEYTF.